The rows below give T cell receptor beta chains drawn from one sample of a study of memory CD4+ T cells and cytomegalovirus serostatus. Only in-frame clones appear in the TCRdb table, and some are missing; sequencing was by immunoSEQ multiplex PCR. In the table there are about 41,000 clones, 76% of which are singletons. Sequencing was done on a sample of memory CD4+ T cells from blood. These receptors were taken from an adult in good health and CMV-seronegative. CDR3s leave out the opening cysteine and the closing phenylalanine or tryptophan.

j_call	v_call	cdr3_aa
TRBJ2-7	TRBV11-2	ASSLDPQIYEQY
TRBJ1-2	TRBV6-6	ASSYSGAANYGYA
TRBJ2-3	TRBV18	ASSPNPGITDTQY
TRBJ2-1	TRBV6-5	ASRGTSGNNEQF
TRBJ2-3	TRBV28	ASKSGRATDTQY
TRBJ2-5	TRBV5-4	ASSLAGGRETQY
TRBJ2-3	TRBV2	ASSEVLNTQY
TRBJ2-7	TRBV7-2	ASSAYRNEQY
TRBJ1-5	TRBV6-1	ASNRALYSNQPQH
TRBJ2-3	TRBV9	ASSGQVSTDTQY
TRBJ1-3	TRBV29-1	SVEGTGNTIY
TRBJ1-1	TRBV27	ASSSTRGTEAF
TRBJ2-3	TRBV6-6	ASTPPVGTDTQY
TRBJ2-1	TRBV28	ASSSTGTGMEQF
TRBJ2-3	TRBV5-1	ASSLGFAGGDTQY
TRBJ2-3	TRBV18	ASSLRTSGSSTDTQY
TRBJ2-7	TRBV7-8	ASSPTTSGYEQY
TRBJ1-1	TRBV11-2	ASSPRIPRPSTEAF
TRBJ2-5	TRBV30	AWNPTWTQETQY
TRBJ2-5	TRBV6-1	ASSTSGQGGFAQY
TRBJ2-7	TRBV7-2	ASSLDSLSEQY
TRBJ1-2	TRBV6-5	ASSQGTLSYT
TRBJ1-1	TRBV19	ASSQGGGTEAF
TRBJ2-7	TRBV28	ASSSPTGGEEEQY
TRBJ2-5	TRBV7-9	ASSQPGEETQY
TRBJ2-1	TRBV11-2	ASSFGFRSSYNEQF
TRBJ2-2	TRBV4-1	ASSQGSGDTGELF
TRBJ2-7	TRBV6-5	ASSQYVDLGQQY
TRBJ1-1	TRBV18	ASSPLQGEGEAF
TRBJ2-4	TRBV5-4	ASSLAGETKNIQY
TRBJ2-7	TRBV18	ASSTTSGYEQY
TRBJ2-3	TRBV9	ASKAGVSTDTQY
TRBJ1-2	TRBV7-2	ASSLETGNYGYT
TRBJ2-1	TRBV5-1	ASSLGLAGDNEQF
TRBJ1-1	TRBV7-9	ASSYLTGTEAF
TRBJ2-2	TRBV5-6	ASSLGDRDTGELF
TRBJ1-1	TRBV7-2	ASSLVGEEAF
TRBJ2-5	TRBV19	ASSATGARGTQY
TRBJ2-3	TRBV19	ASSPGGRARADTQY
TRBJ2-7	TRBV18	ASSPLDLLPPYEQY
TRBJ2-2	TRBV6-5	ASSWAGSAGELF
TRBJ2-7	TRBV7-9	ASSNWDSYEQY
TRBJ1-4	TRBV7-2	ASSRARVGTNEKLF
TRBJ2-7	TRBV30	AWTSQEGSNEQY
TRBJ2-3	TRBV7-8	ASSLVERSGDTQY
TRBJ2-7	TRBV19	ASSIGPGGGYEQY
TRBJ2-7	TRBV5-1	ASSGGVGIYEQY
TRBJ2-1	TRBV7-8	ASSQNNPGLAIQEQF
TRBJ1-5	TRBV2	ASSSRDSSNQPQH
TRBJ1-5	TRBV5-5	ASSLDPNQPQH
TRBJ2-3	TRBV2	ASTPRTSGTDTQY
TRBJ2-1	TRBV7-9	ASSSSSGRYNEQF